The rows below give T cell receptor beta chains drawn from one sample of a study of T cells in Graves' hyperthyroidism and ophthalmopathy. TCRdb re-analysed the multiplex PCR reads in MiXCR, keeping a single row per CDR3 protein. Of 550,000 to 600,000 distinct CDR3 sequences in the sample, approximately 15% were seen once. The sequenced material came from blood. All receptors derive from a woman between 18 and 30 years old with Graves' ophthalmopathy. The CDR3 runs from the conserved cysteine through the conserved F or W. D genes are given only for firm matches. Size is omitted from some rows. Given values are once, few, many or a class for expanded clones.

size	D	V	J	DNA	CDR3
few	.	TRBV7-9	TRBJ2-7	TGTGCCAGCAGCTCCCAAACTTACACCTCCTACGAGCAGTACTTC	CASSSQTYTSYEQYF
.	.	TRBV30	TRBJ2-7	TGTGCCTGGAGTCCAGGCTCCAGTTTCAGCTCCTACGAGCAGTACTTC	CAWSPGSSFSSYEQYF
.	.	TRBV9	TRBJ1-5	TGTGCCAGCAGCGTAGGGCCAGATAGCAATCAGCCCCAGCATTTT	CASSVGPDSNQPQHF
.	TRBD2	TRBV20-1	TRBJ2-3	TGCAGTGCTAGTCAGACTAGCGGGAGGGCCTCCAGCACAGATACGCAGTATTTT	CSASQTSGRASSTDTQYF
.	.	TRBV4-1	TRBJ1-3	TGTGCCAGCAGCCTTACAGTGGGGGTCATCTCTGGAAACACCATATATTTT	CASSLTVGVISGNTIYF
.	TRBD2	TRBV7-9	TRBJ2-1	TGTGCCAGCAGCAATCGGGTGCTTAGCGGGGGACCCTCCTACAATGAGCAGTTCTTC	CASSNRVLSGGPSYNEQFF
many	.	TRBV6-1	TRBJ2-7	TGTGCCAGCCAGCGATCGTCCTACGAGCAGTACTTC	CASQRSSYEQYF
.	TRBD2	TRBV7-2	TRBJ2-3	TGTGCCAGCAGCCCCAAACTAGCGGGAGATACGCAGTATTTT	CASSPKLAGDTQYF
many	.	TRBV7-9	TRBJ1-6	TGTGCCAGCAGCTTACCTGTCGTCAGGAGGAATTCACCCCTCCACTTT	CASSLPVVRRNSPLHF
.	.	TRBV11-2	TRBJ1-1	TGTGCCAGCAGTCCCTCCCGGGGCGCCCCCCGGTCTGAAGCTTTCTTT	CASSPSRGAPRSEAFF
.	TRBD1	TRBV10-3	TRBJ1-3	TGTGCCATCAGACCCCGACAGGGGGCATCGGGAGGAAACACCATATATTTT	CAIRPRQGASGGNTIYF
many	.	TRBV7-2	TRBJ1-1	TGTGCCAGCGGGGGGAAACCGAACACTGAAGCTTTCTTT	CASGGKPNTEAFF
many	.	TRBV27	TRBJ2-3	TGTGCCAGCAGTCCCCTGGGGGCTAGCGGAGGGGAGTCTAGCACAGATACGCAGTATTTT	CASSPLGASGGESSTDTQYF
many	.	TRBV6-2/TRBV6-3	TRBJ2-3	TGTGCCAGCAGTTACGGTGGGAGGCCAGATACGCAGTATTTT	CASSYGGRPDTQYF
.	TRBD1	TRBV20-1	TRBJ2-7	TGCAGTGCTAGGGACAGGGGGCCTTCGAGCGAGCAGTACTTC	CSARDRGPSSEQYF
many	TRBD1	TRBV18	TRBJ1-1	TGTGCCAGCTCGGACAGGGAGTTGGCTGAAGCTTTCTTT	CASSDRELAEAFF
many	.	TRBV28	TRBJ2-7	TGTGCCAGCAGTTCAGCCCACTACGAGCAGTACTTC	CASSSAHYEQYF
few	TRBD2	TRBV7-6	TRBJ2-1	TGTGCCAGCAGCTCTTGGACTAGCGGGCACTCCTACAATGAGCAGTTCTTC	CASSSWTSGHSYNEQFF
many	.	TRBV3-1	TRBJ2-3	TGTGCCAGCAGCCACCGGGTACGGGGAGATACGCAGTATTTT	CASSHRVRGDTQYF
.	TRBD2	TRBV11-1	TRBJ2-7	TGTGCCAGCAGCTTAGCGCTAGCGGGGGGCTCCTACGAGCAGTACTTC	CASSLALAGGSYEQYF
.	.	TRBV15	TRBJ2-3	TGTGCCACCAGCAGCGGGGGGCTGACAGATACGCAGTATTTT	CATSSGGLTDTQYF
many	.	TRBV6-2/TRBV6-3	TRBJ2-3	TGTGCCAGCAATAGCGGAGATACGCAGTATTTT	CASNSGDTQYF
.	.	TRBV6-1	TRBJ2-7	TGTGCCAGCACCGAGGGGAGTGACTCCCACGAGCAGTACTTC	CASTEGSDSHEQYF
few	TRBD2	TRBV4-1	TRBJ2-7	TGCGCCAGCAGCCAGGATATTACTAGCGGCTACGAGCAGTACTTC	CASSQDITSGYEQYF
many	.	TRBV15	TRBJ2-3	TGTGCCACCAGCAGAGAGGGCACCCGCACAGATACGCAGTATTTT	CATSREGTRTDTQYF
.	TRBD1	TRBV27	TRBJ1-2	TGTGCCAGCCGACAGGGGCTTTATTCTAACTATGGCTACACCTTC	CASRQGLYSNYGYTF
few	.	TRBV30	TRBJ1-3	TGTGCCTGGAGTGAAATCTCTGGAAACACCATATATTTT	CAWSEISGNTIYF
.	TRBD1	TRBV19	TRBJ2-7	TGTGCCAGTAACCCGGGACAGGGGACCTACGAGCAGTACTTC	CASNPGQGTYEQYF
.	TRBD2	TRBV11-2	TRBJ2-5	TGTGCCAGCAGCCAAGATCGTGTCGGGTGGGCTAGCGGGAAAACCCCACAAGAGACCCAGTACTTC	CASSQDRVGWASGKTPQETQYF
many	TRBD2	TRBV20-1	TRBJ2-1	TGCAGTGCTAGGGCCTTAGCGGGAGAGGGATACTACAATGAGCAGTTCTTC	CSARALAGEGYYNEQFF
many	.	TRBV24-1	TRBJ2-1	TGTGCCACCAGTGGACCCTTCGGCATTGAGCAGTTCTTC	CATSGPFGIEQFF
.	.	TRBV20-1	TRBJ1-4	TGCAGTGCTACCACCGCCCCGGGGGTGCTGAATGAAAAACTGTTTTTT	CSATTAPGVLNEKLFF
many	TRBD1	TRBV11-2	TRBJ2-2	TGTGCCAGCAGCCCGGGGACAGGGAGGGGCGGGGAGCTGTTTTTT	CASSPGTGRGGELFF